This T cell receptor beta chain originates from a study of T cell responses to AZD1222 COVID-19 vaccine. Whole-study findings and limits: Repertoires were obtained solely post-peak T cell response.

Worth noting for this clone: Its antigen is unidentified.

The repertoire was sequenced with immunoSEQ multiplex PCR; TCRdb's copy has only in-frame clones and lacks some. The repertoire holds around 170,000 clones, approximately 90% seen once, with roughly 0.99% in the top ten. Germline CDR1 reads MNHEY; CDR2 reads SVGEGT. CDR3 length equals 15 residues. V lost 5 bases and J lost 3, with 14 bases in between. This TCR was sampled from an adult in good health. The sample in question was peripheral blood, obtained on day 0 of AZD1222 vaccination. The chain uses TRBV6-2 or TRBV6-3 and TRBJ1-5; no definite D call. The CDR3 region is CASSQGWQDNQPQHF. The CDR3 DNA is TGTGCCAGCAGTCAAGGGTGGCAGGACAATCAGCCCCAGCATTTT.